Listed below are T cell receptor beta chains from one sample, sequenced in a study of blood T cell repertoires in COVID-19. Measured with immunoSEQ multiplex PCR; TCRdb has only the in-frame clones, and not every one. Altogether roughly 300,000 clones are present, approximately 80% being singletons, with the ten largest covering about 2.9%. Sequencing used peripheral blood. These receptors originate from a woman aged 60-75 years with active or convalescent COVID-19. CDR3s leave out the opening cysteine and the closing phenylalanine or tryptophan. Not every row has a clone size; where given, it reads once, few, many or a size class.

CDR3	J	V	size
ASSYGGGNEQF	TRBJ2-1	TRBV28	NA
ASSLDRALHEQF	TRBJ2-1	TRBV11-2	NA
SVERGANTEAF	TRBJ1-1	TRBV29-1	NA
ASSPRQALIGYT	TRBJ1-2	TRBV18	once
ASSPLLYRGFYEQY	TRBJ2-7	TRBV27	NA
ASSQGIRGGSGNTIY	TRBJ1-3	TRBV4-3	NA
ASSFGTAYEQY	TRBJ2-7	TRBV19	NA
ATSPIWGDEQY	TRBJ2-7	TRBV15	few
ASSPRTGGAFYGYT	TRBJ1-2	TRBV5-6	NA
ASNPLDRTFSNQPQH	TRBJ1-5	TRBV19	NA
ASSLGAFMNTEAF	TRBJ1-1	TRBV27	NA
ASSPRTGKVEQY	TRBJ2-7	TRBV27	NA
SVQGASGANVLT	TRBJ2-6	TRBV29-1	NA
ASRRGPRNYGYT	TRBJ1-2	TRBV19	NA
ASGTGDYYGYT	TRBJ1-2	TRBV19	few
SGGQAANTGELF	TRBJ2-2	TRBV29-1	few
ASSHTLDYGYT	TRBJ1-2	TRBV12-3/TRBV12-4	once
ASSPRQGSNQPQH	TRBJ1-5	TRBV7-6	NA
ASSQSRETQY	TRBJ2-5	TRBV14	NA
ASSSGQGSYNEQF	TRBJ2-1	TRBV6-5	once
ASSLEVSEDYGYT	TRBJ1-2	TRBV13	NA
ATSAQDGNYGYT	TRBJ1-2	TRBV24-1	NA
ASRSRAMSYGYT	TRBJ1-2	TRBV11-2	NA
ASSVGDQPQH	TRBJ1-5	TRBV9	NA
ASSYSGQGAIYEQY	TRBJ2-7	TRBV6-5	few
ASSSGQGYGYT	TRBJ1-2	TRBV5-1	NA
ASSPGGTGAISYNEQF	TRBJ2-1	TRBV5-4	NA
ASSLWDIRTGELF	TRBJ2-2	TRBV7-2	NA
ASSLLVDSTDTQY	TRBJ2-3	TRBV5-1	NA
ASSVHRGSEAF	TRBJ1-1	TRBV9	NA
ASSTFQDREWNEQF	TRBJ2-1	TRBV19	NA
ASSRSGVNEKLF	TRBJ1-4	TRBV19	NA
ASSFSTSGSTDTQY	TRBJ2-3	TRBV11-1	NA
ASSYPPGQVAYEQY	TRBJ2-7	TRBV6-2/TRBV6-3	NA
ASRPRGNYGYT	TRBJ1-2	TRBV6-5	NA
ASMGAGFEAF	TRBJ1-1	TRBV19	NA
ASSLAVFDRREDYGYT	TRBJ1-2	TRBV7-2	once
ASSPSASGGVAEQF	TRBJ2-1	TRBV5-1	once
ASKRDTDTQY	TRBJ2-3	TRBV9	NA
ASSVVAGGDNEQF	TRBJ2-1	TRBV9	NA
ASGLSLHTDTQY	TRBJ2-3	TRBV12-5	few
ASSRGTSSWRELF	TRBJ2-2	TRBV27	few
ASSPSRRARNTEAF	TRBJ1-1	TRBV6-2/TRBV6-3	NA
SAIQGAGGNQPQH	TRBJ1-5	TRBV29-1	NA
ASSAGTGAATNEKLF	TRBJ1-4	TRBV5-6	once
ASSSTGSYSGEAF	TRBJ1-1	TRBV7-9	NA
ASSLYRVGTGELF	TRBJ2-2	TRBV27	NA
ASSQQGIAEAF	TRBJ1-1	TRBV4-2	once
ASSPGTGLRDTEAF	TRBJ1-1	TRBV7-9	NA
ASSLKGAGANEQF	TRBJ2-1	TRBV5-1	NA
ASSYPGTMGGNTIY	TRBJ1-3	TRBV7-2	NA
AWSAGGGYT	TRBJ1-2	TRBV30	NA
ASSLQGGPDTQY	TRBJ2-3	TRBV5-1	NA
AWVRDRESGELF	TRBJ2-2	TRBV30	NA
ASSGAAGERPGNYGYT	TRBJ1-2	TRBV11-2	NA